The clone carrying this T cell receptor beta chain appeared a single time. These data originate in a study of blood T cell repertoires in COVID-19. At the level of the study: Samples representing acute and convalescent COVID-19 were sourced from the United States, Italy and Spain. From T cells, B-cell-depleted T cells, or PBMCs came the material, which was cDNA or gDNA.

Original analysis: Estimation of nucleated cell counts relied on the amplification of reference gene primers. Clones were sequenced by immunoSEQ multiplex PCR, and TCRdb holds only the in-frame ones, with some missing. The V and J calls and clone size were taken over from that table, and D and trimming were inferred from the DNA. The sample holds about 200,000 clones, 86% seen once. Germline CDR1 is KGHSH and CDR2 is LQKENI. The junction had 7 bases not matched to a gene; V was cut back by 6 bases and J by 1 base. The CDR3 totals 15 residues. This chain connects TRBV18 to TRBJ2-7; 9 positions agree with TRBD1. The sequence came from a woman aged 70-85 years with acute or convalescent COVID-19. Sequenced sample: peripheral blood. CDR3 bases: TGTGCCAGCTCCGAGGGACAGGGTCTTTCCTACGAGCAGTACTTC. As protein: CASSEGQGLSYEQYF.